Listed below are T cell receptor beta chains from one sample, sequenced in a study of CD8+ T cells in alopecia areata. The data were produced by immunoSEQ multiplex PCR, yet TCRdb's version contains in-frame clones alone and is incomplete. This table holds roughly 97,000 clones, 41% found once. The sequenced material came from CD4+ T cells sorted from blood. The receptors come from a human donor with alopecia areata. Each CDR3 is given with its conserved first and last residue. D genes are given only for firm matches. Part of the rows lack a size; the others show once, few, many or a class for expanded clones.

j_call	clone_size	d_call	v_call	cdr3_nt	cdr3_aa
TRBJ2-1	.	TRBD2	TRBV29-1	TGCAGCGCTAGCCTTAGCGGGGGGCCCGATGAGCAGTTCTTC	CSASLSGGPDEQFF
TRBJ1-3	.	TRBD1	TRBV27	TGTGCCAGCAGTCCCCGCTACCGACAGGGTAATGGAAACACCATATATTTT	CASSPRYRQGNGNTIYF
TRBJ2-5	.	.	TRBV27	TGTGCCAGCAGTTTACTGAGCCCCCCGGCCCAAGAGACCCAGTACTTC	CASSLLSPPAQETQYF
TRBJ2-7	.	TRBD1	TRBV7-2	TGTGCCAGCAGCCCCCGGACAGGGGAGCAGTACTTC	CASSPRTGEQYF
TRBJ1-1	.	.	TRBV5-1	TGCGCCAGCAGCCCAGACACCCTGAACACTGAAGCTTTCTTT	CASSPDTLNTEAFF
TRBJ2-1	few	TRBD1	TRBV23-1	TGCGCCAGCAGTCAATCCATCGGGACAGGTCATCTTGAGCAGTTCTTC	CASSQSIGTGHLEQFF
TRBJ2-2	.	TRBD1	TRBV7-2	TGTGCCAGCAGCTTCAACAGGGGTACCGGGGAGCTGTTTTTT	CASSFNRGTGELFF
TRBJ2-3	few	.	TRBV7-2	TGTGCCAGCAGCTTATCGGTCGGACTCACAGATACGCAGTATTTT	CASSLSVGLTDTQYF
TRBJ2-3	.	TRBD1	TRBV4-1	TGCGCCAGCAGCCACACAGGCGGGACAGGGGTGGGAGATACGCAGTATTTT	CASSHTGGTGVGDTQYF
TRBJ2-6	.	TRBD1	TRBV7-2	TGTGCCAGCAGCACCAGAACCACAGGGGTGGCTGGGGCCAACGTCCTGACTTTC	CASSTRTTGVAGANVLTF
TRBJ2-3	.	TRBD2	TRBV9	TGTGCCAGCAGCGTAGATCTAGCGGTTGGCACAGATACGCAGTATTTT	CASSVDLAVGTDTQYF
TRBJ2-4	few	TRBD1	TRBV5-1	TGCGCCAGCAGCTTGGGGGACAGGGGAAACATTCAGTACTTC	CASSLGDRGNIQYF
TRBJ2-7	few	.	TRBV25-1	TGTGCCAGCAGTGATTATGGACAGTACGAGCAGTACTTC	CASSDYGQYEQYF
TRBJ1-1	.	.	TRBV30	TGTGCCTGGAGTGACGGGAACACTGAAGCTTTCTTT	CAWSDGNTEAFF
TRBJ1-6	.	.	TRBV27	TGTGCCAGCAGTTTAAGGGTGTGGGCAGGGGTGGATTCACCCCTCCACTTT	CASSLRVWAGVDSPLHF
TRBJ2-1	.	.	TRBV2	TGTGTCGCGAACAGGCGTAAACGGGGAGAGCAGTTCTTC	CVANRRKRGEQFF
TRBJ2-3	.	.	TRBV2	TGTGCCAGCAGTGAACTACTCCTCCAGTATTTT	CASSELLLQYF
TRBJ1-1	.	.	TRBV7-2	TGTGCCAGCAGCTTAGACCTTGTTTCGGCTTTCTTT	CASSLDLVSAFF
TRBJ2-7	few	TRBD1	TRBV23-1	TGCGCCAGCAGTCCCTACCTCCCCCGTGACAGGGACGAGCAGTACTTC	CASSPYLPRDRDEQYF
TRBJ1-6	.	TRBD1	TRBV7-3	TGTGCCAGCAGCTTAAAAGGACAGGGGTCACCCCTCCACTTT	CASSLKGQGSPLHF
TRBJ2-1	.	.	TRBV30	TGTGCCTGGAATTATGGCAGGATGGATGAGCAGTTCTTC	CAWNYGRMDEQFF
TRBJ1-1	few	.	TRBV6-4	TGTGCCAGCAGTGACTCGAATTGGGCCGCTGAAGCTTTCTTT	CASSDSNWAAEAFF
TRBJ2-1	.	.	TRBV29-1	TGCAGCACCCGGGGATTTACGGGGGGCCTCTACAATGAGCAGTTCTTC	CSTRGFTGGLYNEQFF
TRBJ1-5	.	.	TRBV28	TGTGCCAGCAGTACTCAGGGGAGCAATCAGCCCCAGCATTTT	CASSTQGSNQPQHF
TRBJ2-2	few	TRBD2	TRBV29-1	TGCAGCGTTCACGGACTAGCGGGCACCGGGGAGCTGTTTTTT	CSVHGLAGTGELFF
TRBJ1-5	few	TRBD1	TRBV5-1	TGCGCCAGCAGCTTGGATGGACAGGGACAGAATCAGCCCCAGCATTTT	CASSLDGQGQNQPQHF
TRBJ1-1	.	.	TRBV29-1	TGCAGCGTTGGCCAGGGAAGAACTGAAGCTTTCTTT	CSVGQGRTEAFF
TRBJ1-1	.	.	TRBV5-1	TGCGCCAGCAGCTCGCAGGGACTGAACACTGAAGCTTTCTTT	CASSSQGLNTEAFF
TRBJ1-2	.	.	TRBV5-1	TGCGCCAGCAGCACAACAGCTAACTATGGCTACACCTTC	CASSTTANYGYTF
TRBJ2-5	.	.	TRBV25-1	TGTGCCAGCAGTGGACACGAAGAGACCCAGTACTTC	CASSGHEETQYF
TRBJ1-6	few	.	TRBV23-1	TGCGCCAGCAGTCAATCCCCCAGGGTGTACTATAATTCACCCCTCCACTTT	CASSQSPRVYYNSPLHF
TRBJ2-5	few	.	TRBV7-9	TGTGCCAGCAGCTTAGTTGCCCGAGCAGAGACCCAGTACTTC	CASSLVARAETQYF
TRBJ2-1	.	TRBD2	TRBV13	TGTGCCAGCAGCATCCGGACTAGTCGGGGATCTAATGAGCAGTTCTTC	CASSIRTSRGSNEQFF
TRBJ2-7	.	.	TRBV5-4	TGTGCCAGCAGCTTGGGACAGTACCAATACGAGCAGTACTTC	CASSLGQYQYEQYF
TRBJ1-6	few	.	TRBV7-9	TGTGCCAGCAGCTTAAGCCCCGGACAGCTTAACTCACCCCTCCACTTT	CASSLSPGQLNSPLHF
TRBJ2-1	.	.	TRBV5-1	TGCGCCAGCGGCCTAGCGACTTACAATGAGCAGTTCTTC	CASGLATYNEQFF
TRBJ2-4	few	.	TRBV18	TGTGCCAGCTCAGCGGACAGAGCCAAAAACATTCAGTACTTC	CASSADRAKNIQYF
TRBJ1-4	many	.	TRBV14	TGTGCCAGCAGCCAAGAACGGTGGGGCCGTGAAAAACTGTTTTTT	CASSQERWGREKLFF
TRBJ2-1	once	TRBD1	TRBV5-4	TGTGCCAGCAGCCTAGACAGGGCTTCCTACAATGAGCAGTTCTTC	CASSLDRASYNEQFF
TRBJ2-1	few	.	TRBV9	TGTGCCAGCAGCGTAGAAGCAGGCTACAATGAGCAGTTCTTC	CASSVEAGYNEQFF